This record covers a single T cell receptor beta chain. This table comes from immunoSEQ multiplex PCR, and its TCRdb copy is limited to in-frame clones, with some not included. The table records 2 million to 2.5 million clones, about 94% of them present only once. These data belong to a study of shared clonotypes between healthy human individuals. This CDR3 contains 15 residues. V and J are TRBV21-1 and TRBJ2-7; the listed D gene, TRBD2, was not tested against the DNA. TRBV21-1 is shown as a pseudogene. The clonotype was recovered from a man between 18 and 29 years old in good health. Source material: naive CD4+ T cells sorted from blood. Described subset: CD45RA+ positively selected. This CDR3 reads CATNQFQERSYEQYF. DNA for the CDR3: TGTGCCACTAATCAATTTCAGGAGCGGTCCTACGAGCAGTACTTC.